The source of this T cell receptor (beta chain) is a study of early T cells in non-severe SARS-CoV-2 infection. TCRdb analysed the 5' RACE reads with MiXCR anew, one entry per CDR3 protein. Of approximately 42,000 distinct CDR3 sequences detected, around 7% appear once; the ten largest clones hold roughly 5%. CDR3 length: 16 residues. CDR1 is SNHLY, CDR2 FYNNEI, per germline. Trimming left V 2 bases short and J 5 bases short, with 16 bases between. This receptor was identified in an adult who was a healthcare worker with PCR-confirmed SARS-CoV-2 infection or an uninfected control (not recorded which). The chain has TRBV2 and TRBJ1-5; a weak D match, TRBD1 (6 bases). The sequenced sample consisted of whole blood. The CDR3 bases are TGTGCCAGCAGTGAACGGGGCAGGGGAAGGGATCAGCCCCAGCATTTT. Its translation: CASSERGRGRDQPQHF.